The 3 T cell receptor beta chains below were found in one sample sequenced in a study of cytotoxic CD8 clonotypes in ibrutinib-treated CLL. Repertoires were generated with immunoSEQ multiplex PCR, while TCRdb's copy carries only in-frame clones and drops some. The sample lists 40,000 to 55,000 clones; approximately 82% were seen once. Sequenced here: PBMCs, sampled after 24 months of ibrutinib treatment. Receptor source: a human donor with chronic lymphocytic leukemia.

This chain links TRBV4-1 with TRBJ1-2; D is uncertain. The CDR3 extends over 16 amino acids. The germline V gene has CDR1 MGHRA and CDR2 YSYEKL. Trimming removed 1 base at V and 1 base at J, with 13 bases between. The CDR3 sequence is CASSQAYLHLNYGYTF. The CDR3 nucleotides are TGCGCCAGCAGCCAAGCCTACCTGCATCTTAACTATGGCTACACCTTC.

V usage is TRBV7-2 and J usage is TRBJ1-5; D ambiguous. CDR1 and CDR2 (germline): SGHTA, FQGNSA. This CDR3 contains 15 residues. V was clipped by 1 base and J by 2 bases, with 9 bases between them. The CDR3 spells CASSLVGLGNQPQHF. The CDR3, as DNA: TGTGCCAGCAGCTTAGTCGGGTTAGGCAATCAGCCCCAGCATTTT.

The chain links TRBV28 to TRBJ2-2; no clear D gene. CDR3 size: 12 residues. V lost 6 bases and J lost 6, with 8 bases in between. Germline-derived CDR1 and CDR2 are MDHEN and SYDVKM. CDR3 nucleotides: TGTGCCAGCAGGGGGATCGCCGGGGAGCTGTTTTTT. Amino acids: CASRGIAGELFF.